This TCR beta chain originates from a study of blood T cells in healthy people across ages. Study-wide results and limits: Whereas aged donors had fewer naive CD4+ cells, long-lived donors had more of them and higher diversity.

With respect to this clonotype: Its antigen remains unknown.

Total RNA amounts of at least 5 micrograms were extracted per sample. The CDR3 totals 14 residues. The germline V gene has CDR1 SGHAT and CDR2 FQDESV (reference sequence). Using a J-beta primer mix together with a sample-barcoded 5' primer, a second PCR was run for about 6 to 12 cycles. Researchers report that a template-switch adaptor with 12 random nucleotides tagged each cDNA molecule. One entry per CDR3 protein, called by TCRdb with MiXCR from the 5' RACE reads. In the table there are roughly 680,000 distinct CDR3 sequences, roughly 21% of which are singletons. The TCR was taken from a man in his 70s in good health. The V gene is TRBV11-1, the J gene TRBJ2-5; 7 positions agree with TRBD1. The last part of the DNA fits TRBJ2-7 better; the J call may be wrong. The sample was blood. CDR3 nucleotides: TGTGCCAGCAACCTTCGGGACAGCTCTGACGAGCAGTACTTC. Its translation: CASNLRDSSDEQYF.